The clone carrying this T cell receptor (beta chain) was counted only a few times. Every HIV-positive participant received treatment in the United States. Sequencing used immunoSEQ v3.0 at survey level. Sequencing used immunoSEQ multiplex PCR; TCRdb keeps in-frame clones, though not all of them. The sample yields tens of thousands of clones, approximately 88% seen once. This sample stems from a study of long-term antiretroviral therapy in people with HIV. In germline, CDR1 is LNHDA, CDR2 SQIVND (reference sequence). With 5 bases removed from V and 4 bases from J, the gap between germline ends came to 11 bases. This CDR3 spans 13 amino acids.

Sequencing was performed on unsorted PBMCs, taken 2.7 to 2.9 years after starting antiretroviral therapy. The chain couples TRBV19 to TRBJ1-2, with TRBD1 as a possible D gene (5 bases). This TCR came from a man between 25 and 39 years old with HIV. DNA of the CDR3: TGTGCCAGTAGTTATGACAGACTCTATGGCTACACCTTC. It specifies CASSYDRLYGYTF.